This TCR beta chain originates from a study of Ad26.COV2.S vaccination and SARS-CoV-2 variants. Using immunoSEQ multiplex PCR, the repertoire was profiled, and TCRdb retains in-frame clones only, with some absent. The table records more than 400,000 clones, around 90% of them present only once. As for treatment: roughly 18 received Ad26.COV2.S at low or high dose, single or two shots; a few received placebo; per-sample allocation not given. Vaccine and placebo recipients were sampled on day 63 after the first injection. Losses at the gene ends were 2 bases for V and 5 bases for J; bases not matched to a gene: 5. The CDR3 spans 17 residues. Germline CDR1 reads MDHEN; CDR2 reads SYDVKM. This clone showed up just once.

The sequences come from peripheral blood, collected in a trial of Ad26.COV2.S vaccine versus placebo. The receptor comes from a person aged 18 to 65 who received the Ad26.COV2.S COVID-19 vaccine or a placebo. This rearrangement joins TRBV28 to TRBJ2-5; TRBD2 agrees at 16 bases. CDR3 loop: CASSLGTSGRAEETQYF. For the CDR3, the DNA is TGTGCCAGCAGTTTAGGGACTAGCGGGAGGGCCGAGGAGACCCAGTACTTC.